The clone carrying this TCR beta chain was observed a handful of times. This entry comes from a study of T-cell memory formation after mild COVID-19. Barcoded TCR alpha and TCR beta cDNA libraries with UMIs came from 5'RACE using constant-segment primers. Via MiXCR, TCRdb re-called the 5' RACE reads, giving one row per CDR3 protein. Here the sample spans about 150,000 distinct CDR3 sequences, about 15% being singletons. CDR1 and CDR2 from the germline V gene are SGHTA and FQGNSA. CDR3 length: 14 residues. The V and J ends lost 2 bases and 3 bases respectively, with 7 bases between them. The material sequenced was PBMCs or a T cell subset sorted from them (not recorded which). The V gene is TRBV7-2, the J gene TRBJ2-2, with D uncertain. This clonotype was obtained from an adult woman who had mild COVID-19 (a few samples of this study predate the infection). Cell type and time point are not known. CDR3 residues: CASSLNRDTGELFF. The CDR3 coding sequence is TGTGCCAGCAGCTTAAATCGGGACACCGGGGAGCTGTTTTTT. Full variable domain (rest looked up from reference TRBV7-2 and TRBJ2-2): GAGVSQSPSNKVTEKGKDVELRCDPISGHTALYWYRQSLGQGLEFLIYFQGNSAPDKSGLPSDRFSAERTGGSVSTLTIQRTQQEDSAVYLCASSLNRDTGELFFGEGSRLTVL.